The sequence of this TCR beta chain was determined in a study of T cell changes during pregnancy in multiple sclerosis. V shed 4 bases and J 4 bases; nucleotides not matched to a gene: 5. This CDR3 has 14 residues. The germline CDR1 and CDR2 sequences are SGHRS and YFSETQ. Profiling relied on immunoSEQ multiplex PCR, and the TCRdb table lists in-frame clones only, not all of them. The sample includes tens of thousands of clones, approximately 90% of them seen just once. This TCR came from a female donor with multiple sclerosis, enrolled in a pregnancy study. This chain uses TRBV5-1 with TRBJ1-1; the match to TRBD1 covers 9 bases. The source was CD4+ T cells from peripheral blood mononuclear cells, collected in the second trimester of pregnancy. The CDR3 nucleotides are TGCGCCAGCAGCCGACAGGGGGAGGGCACTGAAGCTTTCTTT. Protein product: CASSRQGEGTEAFF.